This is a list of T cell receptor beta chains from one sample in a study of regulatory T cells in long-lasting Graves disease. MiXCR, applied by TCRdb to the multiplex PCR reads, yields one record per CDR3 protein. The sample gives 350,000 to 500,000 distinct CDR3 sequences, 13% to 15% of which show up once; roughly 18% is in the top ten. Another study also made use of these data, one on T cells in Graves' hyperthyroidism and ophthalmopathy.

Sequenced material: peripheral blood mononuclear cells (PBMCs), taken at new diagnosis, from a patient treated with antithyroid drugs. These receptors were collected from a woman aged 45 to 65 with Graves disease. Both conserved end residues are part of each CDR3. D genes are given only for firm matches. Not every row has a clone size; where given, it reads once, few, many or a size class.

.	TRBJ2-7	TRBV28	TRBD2	TGTGCCAGCAGCCAAGACCTCTTAGCGGGAGGGAAAGAGAGCTCCTACGAGCAGTACTTC	CASSQDLLAGGKESSYEQYF
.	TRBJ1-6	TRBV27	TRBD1	TGTGCCAGCAGTTTAGGGATTTGGAGACAGGGTAATTCACCCCTCCACTTT	CASSLGIWRQGNSPLHF
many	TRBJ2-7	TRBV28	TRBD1	TGTGCCAGCAGTTCCCTTCAACCGGGACAGAAAAACGAGCAGTACTTC	CASSSLQPGQKNEQYF
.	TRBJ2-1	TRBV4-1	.	TGCGCCAGCAGCCAAAATTCGGCGGTTAGCTCCTACAATGAGCAGTTCTTC	CASSQNSAVSSYNEQFF
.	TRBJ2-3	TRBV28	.	TGTGCCAGCACTCCTAGGGGGAGCCGCCCCACAGATACGCAGTATTTT	CASTPRGSRPTDTQYF
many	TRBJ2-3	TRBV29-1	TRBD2	TGCAGCGTTGTTAGCGGGAGCGGGACAGATACGCAGTATTTT	CSVVSGSGTDTQYF
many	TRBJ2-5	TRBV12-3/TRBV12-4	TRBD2	TGTGCCAGCAGTCCTCCCCCGGGTGATAGCGGGATCCAAGAGACCCAGTACTTC	CASSPPPGDSGIQETQYF
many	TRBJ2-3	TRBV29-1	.	TGCAGTGCTAGCACAGATACGCAGTATTTT	CSASTDTQYF
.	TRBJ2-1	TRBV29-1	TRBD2	TGCAGCGTTAAGACTAGCGGGAGGGCAAATGAGCAGTTCTTC	CSVKTSGRANEQFF
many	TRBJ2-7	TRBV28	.	TGTGCCACGATGCAGGGTGGCAACTACGAGCAGTACTTC	CATMQGGNYEQYF
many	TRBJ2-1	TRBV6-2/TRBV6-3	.	TGTGCCAGCAGTTACTCCCCCGAAGTAAATGAGCAGTTCTTC	CASSYSPEVNEQFF
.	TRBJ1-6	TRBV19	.	TGTGCCAGTAAAACCGTCGAGGGCTCCTATAATTCACCCCTCCACTTT	CASKTVEGSYNSPLHF
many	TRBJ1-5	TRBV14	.	TGTGCCAGCAGCCGGGGGTTGAATCAGCCCCAGCATTTT	CASSRGLNQPQHF
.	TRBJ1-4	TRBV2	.	TGTGCCAGCAGTCGTTCAGGGGTTGGTGAAAAACTGTTTTTT	CASSRSGVGEKLFF
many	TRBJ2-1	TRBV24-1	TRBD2	TGTGCCACCAGTGCCACCGGGACTAGCGGGGCCTACAATGAGCAGTTCTTC	CATSATGTSGAYNEQFF
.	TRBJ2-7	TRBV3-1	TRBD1	TGTGCCAGCAGCCAAAGATGGACAGGGTTGTACGAGCAGTACTTC	CASSQRWTGLYEQYF
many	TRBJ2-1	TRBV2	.	TGTGCCAGCAGTGAGGGGCTTCCGGGGAACAATGAGCAGTTCTTC	CASSEGLPGNNEQFF
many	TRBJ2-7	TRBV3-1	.	TGTGCCAGCAGCCCACAGGGTGTAGAGCTCAACGAGCAGTACTTC	CASSPQGVELNEQYF
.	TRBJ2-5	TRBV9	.	TGTGCCAGCAGCGTAGGCAGGGAAACAGGGGAGACCCAGTACTTC	CASSVGRETGETQYF
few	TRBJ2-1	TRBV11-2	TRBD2	TGTGCCAGCAGCTTAGGCACTAGCGGGAGAGGTAATGGGCAGTTCTTC	CASSLGTSGRGNGQFF
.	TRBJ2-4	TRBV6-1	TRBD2	TGTGCCAGCAGTGAGGGAGGACTAGCGGGAGTTGGTGGATTAGCCAAAAACATTCAGTACTTC	CASSEGGLAGVGGLAKNIQYF
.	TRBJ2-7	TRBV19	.	TGTGCCAGTAGTATCTTGAGCAGCTCCTACGAGCAGTACTTC	CASSILSSSYEQYF
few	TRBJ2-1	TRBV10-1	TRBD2	TGCGCCAGCAGTGCCGTTAGCGGGAGTTTAAATGAGCAGTTCTTC	CASSAVSGSLNEQFF
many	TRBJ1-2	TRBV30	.	TGTGCCTGGAGTGAGGAATATGGCTACACCTTC	CAWSEEYGYTF
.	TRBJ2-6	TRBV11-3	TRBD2	TGTGCCAGCAGCCCGAATGGGAGCGGGAGGGCCTATGGGGCCAACGTCCTGACTTTC	CASSPNGSGRAYGANVLTF
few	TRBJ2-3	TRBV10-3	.	TGTGCCATCAGTGCGCCGAGACTAGTAACAGATACGCAGTATTTT	CAISAPRLVTDTQYF
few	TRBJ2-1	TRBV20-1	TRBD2	TGCAGTGCTACAAGCGGGAAGGCCTACAATGAGCAGTTCTTC	CSATSGKAYNEQFF
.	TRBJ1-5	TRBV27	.	.	CASSSSPGHKGNQPQHF
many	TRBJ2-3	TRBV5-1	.	TGCGCCAGCAGCTTGGCGCCATTAGGGGCAGATACGCAGTATTTT	CASSLAPLGADTQYF
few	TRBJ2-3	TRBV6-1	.	TGTGCCAGCAAGTTCGGCGGGAACACAGATACGCAGTATTTT	CASKFGGNTDTQYF
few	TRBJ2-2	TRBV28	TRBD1	TGTGCCAGCTCGAGGACAGGGGGCAAACAGGGCGGGGAGCTGTTTTTT	CASSRTGGKQGGELFF
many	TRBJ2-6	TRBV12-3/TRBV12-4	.	TGTGCCAGCAGTTTGGGTCTATCTGGGGCCAACGTCCTGACTTTC	CASSLGLSGANVLTF
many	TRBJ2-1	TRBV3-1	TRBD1	TGTGCCAGCAGCCACGGACAGGATTTCAATGAGCAGTTCTTC	CASSHGQDFNEQFF
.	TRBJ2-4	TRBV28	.	TGTGCCAGCAGTGCACCGGTTGTGAAAAACATTCAGTACTTC	CASSAPVVKNIQYF
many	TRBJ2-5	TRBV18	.	TGTGCCAGCTCACCACCGGGGATCCAAGAGACCCAGTACTTC	CASSPPGIQETQYF
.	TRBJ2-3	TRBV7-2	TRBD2	TGTGCCAGCAGCCTCATAGCGGGGTCTGGAGATACGCAGTATTTT	CASSLIAGSGDTQYF
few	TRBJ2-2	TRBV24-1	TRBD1	TGTGCCACCAGTGATACAGGGGACGTTAGGGTCACCGGGGAGCTGTTTTTT	CATSDTGDVRVTGELFF
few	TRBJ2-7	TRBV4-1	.	TGCGCCAGCAGCCAAGATGGAGCGGGTGCAATGGAGCAGTACTTC	CASSQDGAGAMEQYF
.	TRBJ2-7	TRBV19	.	TGTGCCAGTACGGGACCGGGATTGGATGAGCAGTACTTC	CASTGPGLDEQYF
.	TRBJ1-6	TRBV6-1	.	TGTGCCAGCAGAAGGACCTCACCCCTCCACTTT	CASRRTSPLHF
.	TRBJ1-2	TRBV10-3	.	TGTGCCATCAGTGACGACCGGTTCTATGGCTACACCTTC	CAISDDRFYGYTF
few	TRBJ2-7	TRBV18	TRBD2	TGTGCTAGCGTGGGCGGGAGTCAGTCCGAGCAGTACTTC	CASVGGSQSEQYF
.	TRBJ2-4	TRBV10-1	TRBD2	TGCGCCAGCAGTGAAGGGGGACTAGCGGGATACCCTGCCAAAAACATTCAGTACTTC	CASSEGGLAGYPAKNIQYF
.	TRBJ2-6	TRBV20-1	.	TGCAGTGCTAGTTTACGGCTAGCGAGCTCTGGGGCCAACGTCCTGACTTTC	CSASLRLASSGANVLTF
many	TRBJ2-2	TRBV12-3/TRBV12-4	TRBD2	TGTGCCAGTTCCGGACTAGCTCAAACCGGGGAGCTGTTTTTT	CASSGLAQTGELFF